One sample yielded the 28 T cell receptor beta chains listed below, sequenced in a study of blood T cell repertoires in COVID-19. Generated by immunoSEQ multiplex PCR, the TCRdb table keeps only in-frame clones and is missing some. The sample yields over 200,000 clones, 80% to 90% seen once. The sequencing input was PBMCs or T cells enriched from blood (not recorded which). The origin of the receptors is a woman aged 45-65 years in a cohort exposed to, infected with or recovered from COVID-19 (not recorded which).

The J gene is TRBJ2-5, the V gene TRBV7-2; TRBD2 might be the D (7 bases). Germline CDR1 is SGHTA and CDR2 is FQGNSA. This CDR3 has 15 amino acids. Trimming left V 3 bases short and J 9 bases short, with 20 bases between. This CDR3 reads CASSLFVAGAQAQYF. The CDR3 DNA sequence: TGTGCCAGCAGCTTGTTCGTGGCGGGGGCGCAGGCCCAGTACTTC.

The V call is TRBV18, the J call TRBJ1-1; a weak D match, TRBD1 (5 bases). The germline V gene has CDR1 KGHSH and CDR2 LQKENI. V was clipped by 4 bases and J by 1 base, with 13 bases between them. The CDR3 has 15 amino acids. The CDR3 reads CASSLPGLQNTEAFF. The DNA for the CDR3 is TGTGCCAGCTCACTCCCGGGACTCCAGAACACTGAAGCTTTCTTT. Together with reference TRBV18 and TRBJ1-1, the CDR3 gives the full variable domain: NAGVMQNPRHLVRRRGQEARLRCSPMKGHSHVYWYRQLPEEGLKFMVYLQKENIIDESGMPKERFSAEFPKEGPSILRIQQVVRGDSAAYFCASSLPGLQNTEAFFGQGTRLTVV.

The rearrangement joins TRBV4-3 to TRBJ1-2, with 11 bases fitting TRBD1. CDR1 is LGHNA and CDR2 is YSLEER in the germline V gene. V was clipped by 0 bases and J by 3 bases; unmatched bases: 3. The CDR3 runs 16 residues. The CDR3 DNA follows: TGCGCCAGCAGCCAAGATCGGACAGGGGGCTACTATGGCTACACCTTC. It is translated as CASSQDRTGGYYGYTF.

On this clone: In the same sample, other DNA sequences code for this CDR3. The V and J genes are TRBV4-2 and TRBJ2-7, with 9 bases that match TRBD1. This CDR3 is built from 14 residues. The germline CDR1 and CDR2 sequences are LGHNA and YNFKEQ. V lost 0 bases to trimming and J lost 3 bases; unmatched junction nucleotides: 0. CDR3 loop: CASSQEDRGYEQYF. The CDR3, as DNA: TGTGCCAGCAGCCAAGAGGACAGGGGCTACGAGCAGTACTTC.

The chain combines TRBV5-1 with TRBJ1-2; 7 bases match TRBD1. V lost 4 bases, J lost 1 base, and 7 bases stayed unmatched. Germline V lookup: CDR1 SGHRS, CDR2 YFSETQ. The CDR3 is 15 amino acids. The CDR3 DNA is TGCGCCAGCAGCGTCGGACAGGCCCGTAACTATGGCTACACCTTC. Amino acids: CASSVGQARNYGYTF. Based on the CDR3 plus reference TRBV5-1 and TRBJ1-2, the full variable domain is KAGVTQTPRYLIKTRGQQVTLSCSPISGHRSVSWYQQTPGQGLQFLFEYFSETQRNKGNFPGRFSGRQFSNSRSEMNVSTLELGDSALYLCASSVGQARNYGYTFGSGTRLTVV.

The rearrangement links TRBV7-2 to TRBJ1-1; TRBD1 matches 7 bases. CDR3 size: 16 residues. With V trimmed by 7 bases and J by 3 bases, 14 bases remained unmatched. Germline V lookup: CDR1 SGHTA, CDR2 FQGNSA. CDR3 sequence (DNA): TGTGCCAGCACCCGGAAGGGGGCGCGTTCCGACACTGAAGCTTTCTTT. Translated: CASTRKGARSDTEAFF.

CDR3 loop: CATRSGQVSNQPQHF. For the CDR3, the DNA is TGTGCCACCAGGAGCGGACAGGTGAGCAATCAGCCCCAGCATTTT. The genes are TRBV15 and TRBJ1-5; 7 positions match TRBD1. Losses at the gene ends were 6 bases for V and 1 base for J; bases not matched to a gene: 6. Per germline, CDR1 LNHNV and CDR2 YYDKDF (reference sequence). The length of the CDR3 is 15 residues.

This chain links TRBV28 with TRBJ1-1, with D unclear. The CDR3 runs to 14 residues. V was shortened by 5 bases and J by 1 base, with 11 bases between the two germline ends. CDR1 is MDHEN, CDR2 SYDVKM, per germline. The CDR3 DNA follows: TGTGCCAGCAGTCCTAGCTTCGGGAACACTGAAGCTTTCTTT. It specifies CASSPSFGNTEAFF.

The chain has TRBV12-3 or TRBV12-4 and TRBJ1-2; 9 nucleotides match TRBD1. This CDR3 comprises 12 residues. V shed 6 bases and J 8 bases; nucleotides not matched to a gene: 4. CDR3 DNA: TGTGCCAGCAGAAGACAGGGGGAGGGCTACACCTTC. Amino acid sequence: CASRRQGEGYTF.

CDR3 bases: TGTGCCAGCAGCTTTGGGGCCTCGGTATACTCACCCCTCCACTTT. Protein: CASSFGASVYSPLHF. This chain links TRBV5-6 with TRBJ1-6; perhaps TRBD1 as D (5 bases). The V end lost 2 bases, the J end lost 10 bases, and 16 bases lay between the germline ends. This CDR3 region has 15 residues. The germline gives CDR1 SGHDT, CDR2 YYEEEE.

V is TRBV18 and J is TRBJ2-1; 9 bases fit TRBD1. Germline CDR1 KGHSH, CDR2 LQKENI. V dropped 8 bases and J dropped 3; count of bases not matched to a gene: 5. This CDR3 has 14 amino acids. The CDR3 DNA follows: TGTGCCAGCGGCGGGACAGGGTACTACAATGAGCAGTTCTTC. The encoded protein is CASGGTGYYNEQFF.

The V gene is TRBV5-1, the J gene TRBJ1-2; D is perhaps TRBD1 (5 bases). The V and J ends lost 1 base and 2 bases respectively, with 12 bases between them. Germline V CDR1 and CDR2: SGHRS, YFSETQ. The CDR3 has 15 amino acids. CDR3 coding DNA: TGCGCCAGCAGCTTGAGCGTAGGGGCCAACTATGGCTACACCTTC. This translates into CASSLSVGANYGYTF.

The chain joins TRBV4-2 to TRBJ1-5; weak D call: TRBD1 (5 bases). The CDR3 extends over 16 amino acids. V lost 0 bases, J lost 0 bases, and 9 bases lay in between. Germline V gene lookup returns CDR1 LGHNA and CDR2 YNFKEQ. The CDR3 here is CASSQDGHVSNQPQHF. The CDR3, as DNA: TGTGCCAGCAGCCAAGATGGACACGTTAGCAATCAGCCCCAGCATTTT.

CDR3 nucleotides: TGTGCCAGCAGCCCCCCAGCGGGGGGAAATTACAATGAGCAGTTCTTC. Protein product: CASSPPAGGNYNEQFF. V is TRBV3-1 (or the pseudogene TRBV3-2) and J is TRBJ2-1; 9 nucleotides line up with TRBD2. Germline V gene sequence: CDR1 LGHDT, CDR2 YNNKEL (reference sequence). Germline trimming cut 4 bases from V and 4 bases from J; bases unmatched to any gene: 8. CDR3 size: 16 residues.

This clone showed up just once. The gene calls are TRBV4-2 and TRBJ2-1; 12 bases line up with TRBD2. CDR3 length: 16 amino acids. Germline V gene data show CDR1 as LGHNA and CDR2 as YNFKEQ. Trimming removed 4 bases from V and 5 bases from J; junction bases left unmatched: 6. CDR3 protein: CASSRTSGGLNNEQFF. CDR3 nucleotide sequence: TGTGCCAGCAGCCGAACTAGCGGGGGGCTGAACAATGAGCAGTTCTTC.

This chain uses TRBV25-1 with TRBJ2-1; 12 nucleotides match TRBD2. This CDR3 has 16 amino acids. Germline-derived CDR1 and CDR2 are MGHDK and SYGVNS. V lost 2 bases, J lost 3 bases, and 2 bases stayed unmatched. The CDR3 bases are TGTGCCAGCAGTGAACGACTAGCGGGGGTCTACAATGAGCAGTTCTTC. The encoded protein is CASSERLAGVYNEQFF.

The chain's CDR3 is CASSPRGQGRTYEQYF. The CDR3 DNA follows: TGTGCCAGCAGCCCCAGGGGACAGGGGAGAACCTACGAGCAGTACTTC. This chain links TRBV27 with TRBJ2-7, with TRBD1 matching 10 bases. In germline, CDR1 is MNHEY, CDR2 SMNVEV (reference sequence). V was pared by 6 bases and J by 2 bases, with 10 bases of the junction left unmatched. CDR3 length: 16 residues.

V is TRBV9 and J is TRBJ2-1, with 9 bases that match TRBD1. CDR1 is SGDLS and CDR2 is YYNGEE in the germline V gene. This CDR3 spans 14 amino acids. With V trimmed by 4 bases and J by 6 bases, 5 bases remained unmatched. In DNA, the CDR3 is TGTGCCAGCAGCCCAATGACAGGGGGCAATGAGCAGTTCTTC. Amino acids: CASSPMTGGNEQFF.

The V and J genes are TRBV5-1 and TRBJ2-6, with TRBD1 matching 11 bases. CDR1 is SGHRS and CDR2 is YFSETQ in the germline V gene. V was pared by 7 bases and J by 2 bases, with 2 bases of the junction left unmatched. The CDR3 covers 15 residues. The CDR3 nucleotides are TGCGCCAGCGGGACAGGGGGACCTGGGGCCAACGTCCTGACTTTC. As protein: CASGTGGPGANVLTF.

The chain employs TRBV30 and TRBJ2-7; weak D call: TRBD1 (6 bases). The CDR3 covers 12 residues. Germline lookup yields CDR1 GTSNPN and CDR2 SVGIG (reference sequence). CDR3 DNA: TGTGCGCGACAGGACAGCTCCTACGAGCAGTACTTC. It yields the protein CARQDSSYEQYF.

This sequence joins TRBV18 and TRBJ1-1; 7 bases match TRBD1. The germline V gene encodes CDR1 KGHSH and CDR2 LQKENI. The CDR3 is 15 amino acids. V was clipped by 3 bases and J by 4 bases; unmatched bases: 8. This CDR3 is CASSPARGMVTEAFF. Here the CDR3 DNA reads TGTGCCAGCTCACCGGCCAGGGGGATGGTCACTGAAGCTTTCTTT.

The rearrangement links TRBV7-9 to TRBJ2-7, with TRBD1 matching 8 bases. The CDR3 is 16 amino acids. Germline values: CDR1 SEHNR, CDR2 FQNEAQ (reference sequence). Trimming took 6 bases from V and 1 from J; bases not matched to a gene: 11. The DNA for the CDR3 is TGTGCCAGCAGGGATCTTCAGGGGGCGGTATCCTACGAGCAGTACTTC. This translates into CASRDLQGAVSYEQYF. The full variable domain, completed using reference TRBV7-9 and TRBJ2-7, is DTGVSQNPRHKITKRGQNVTFRCDPISEHNRLYWYRQTLGQGPEFLTYFQNEAQLEKSRLLSDRFSAERPKGSFSTLEIQRTEQGDSAMYLCASRDLQGAVSYEQYFGPGTRLTVT.

This chain uses TRBV9 with TRBJ2-7, with 12 bases identical to TRBD1. The CDR3 covers 15 residues. Germline V gives CDR1 SGDLS, CDR2 YYNGEE. V trimming: 0 bases; J trimming: 5 bases; junction bases outside the gene matches: 3. The CDR3 nucleotides read TGTGCCAGCAGCGTAGAGGGACAGGGGGCCCACGAGCAGTACTTC. This encodes CASSVEGQGAHEQYF.

The V gene is TRBV3-1 (or the pseudogene TRBV3-2), the J gene TRBJ1-4; D call uncertain. CDR1 is LGHDT, CDR2 YNNKEL, per germline (reference sequence). V was clipped by 6 bases and J by 7 bases, with 9 bases between them. The CDR3 is 12 amino acids. The CDR3 region is CASRSSGEKLFF. The DNA for the CDR3 is TGTGCCAGCAGGTCCAGCGGTGAAAAACTGTTTTTT.

The rearrangement links TRBV7-2 to TRBJ2-5, with a weak D call TRBD2 (7 bases). Trimming removed 4 bases from V and 5 bases from J, with 20 bases in between. The CDR3 is 16 residues long. Germline V gene lookup returns CDR1 SGHTA and CDR2 FQGNSA. The CDR3 bases are TGTGCCAGCAGCTCCTCCAGGTGGGGAGGGGGGGAGACCCAGTACTTC. Translating it yields CASSSSRWGGGETQYF.

The V and J genes are TRBV6-4 and TRBJ1-1; no clear D. The CDR3 covers 13 residues. V was clipped by 2 bases and J by 7 bases, with 11 bases between them. Germline CDR1 reads MRHNA; CDR2 reads SNTAGT. CDR3 sequence: CASSDLPGIEAFF. Here the CDR3 DNA reads TGTGCCAGCAGTGACCTACCGGGGATTGAAGCTTTCTTT.

The chain couples TRBV7-2 to TRBJ1-3; TRBD1 aligns across 9 bases. Germline V gives CDR1 SGHTA, CDR2 FQGNSA. V lost 4 bases, J lost 2 bases, and 9 bases stayed unmatched. This CDR3 has 17 residues. The CDR3 bases are TGTGCCAGCAGCTCGGGACAGGGCATTAAACCTGGAAACACCATATATTTT. Residues: CASSSGQGIKPGNTIYF.

This chain uses TRBV28 with TRBJ2-3, with 12 bases identical to TRBD2. Trimming took 7 bases from V and 2 from J; bases not matched to a gene: 10. This CDR3 spans 17 amino acids. Germline assignment: CDR1 MDHEN and CDR2 SYDVKM. CDR3 sequence reads: CASNQVPSGGDTDTQYF. CDR3 bases: TGTGCCAGCAATCAGGTGCCTAGCGGGGGGGACACAGATACGCAGTATTTT. Together with reference TRBV28 and TRBJ2-3, the CDR3 gives the full variable domain: DVKVTQSSRYLVKRTGEKVFLECVQDMDHENMFWYRQDPGLGLRLIYFSYDVKMKEKGDIPEGYSVSREKKERFSLILESASTNQTSMYLCASNQVPSGGDTDTQYFGPGTRLTVL.